This paragraph covers one T cell receptor (beta chain) sequence. The same CDR3 is also encoded by other DNA sequences in this sample. This sample is part of a study of blood T cell repertoires in COVID-19. Study in general: Sites in the United States, Italy and Spain provided acute and convalescent COVID-19 samples. The analysed material was cDNA or gDNA that came from T cells, B-cell-depleted T cells, or PBMCs.

Libraries were prepared by immunoSEQ multiplex PCR; TCRdb keeps only in-frame clonotypes and omits some of them. The sample has 250,000 to 300,000 clones; under 90% are singletons. This CDR3 comprises 14 residues. V was trimmed by 2 bases and J by 2 bases, leaving 9 bases between them. Germline lookup yields CDR1 SGHNT and CDR2 YYREEE (reference sequence). The sample taken for sequencing was peripheral blood. The rearrangement links TRBV5-4 to TRBJ2-3; a possible D gene is TRBD1 (5 bases). The TCR was taken from a young woman with COVID-19, enrolled during active disease. CDR3 residues: CASSFTGSTDTQYF. The CDR3 coding sequence is TGTGCCAGCAGCTTCACAGGATCCACAGATACGCAGTATTTT.